The clone carrying this T cell receptor (beta chain) came up many times. Its cognate antigen is unknown. According to the study, genomic DNA was the template for TCR beta VDJ and CDR3 profiling. A single record per CDR3 protein comes from TCRdb applying MiXCR to the reads. This table has some 150,000 distinct CDR3 sequences, 35% to 50% appearing once. The CDR3 loop spans 15 amino acids. The germline CDR1 and CDR2 sequences are SGHTA and FQGNSA. The V segment lost 6 bases and the J segment 6 bases; nucleotides outside the gene matches: 10. The record originates from a study of CD8+CD57+ T cells in acquired aplastic anemia. Study-level background: Across the sorted CD4+ and CD8+ cells, DNA amounts averaged about 3 ug. CD4+ cells from healthy donors averaged roughly 11 million reads.

General study results and limits: Between patients and controls, approximately 29 CD8+ CDR3 sequences were found in common. Statistical testing detected no significant gap in CD8+ Simpson's diversity between patients and controls.

The TCR comes from a human donor in good health, serving as a control. This chain connects TRBV7-2 to TRBJ2-3; 9 nucleotides line up with TRBD2. Specimen: sorted CD4+, CD8+, or CD8+CD57+ T cells (not recorded which) from PBMCs. CDR3 sequence: CASRKTSGPSDTQYF. For the CDR3, the DNA is TGTGCCAGCAGGAAAACTAGCGGGCCCTCCGATACGCAGTATTTT.